A selection of T cell receptor beta chains follows, all from one sample in a study of blood T cell repertoires in COVID-19. The protocol was immunoSEQ multiplex PCR, while the TCRdb copy is restricted to in-frame clones and leaves out a portion. The table has about 50,000 clones, around 86% seen once. What was sequenced was peripheral blood. These receptor sequences come from a woman aged 55-69 years with acute or convalescent COVID-19. The CDR3 runs from the conserved cysteine through the conserved F or W.

>TRBV9
CASSTGALSNQPQHF
>TRBV3-1/TRBV3-2
CASSQTSGALTGELFF
>TRBV11-2
CASSLGTSGKETQYF
>TRBV4-2
CASSQDGKNIQYF
>TRBV19
CASSKLPGNTIYF
>TRBV7-6
CASSPRGGAANTGELFF
>TRBV7-8
CASSPAMEAFF
>TRBV5-1
CASSTRPGQGAGYTF
>TRBV6-6
CASSYSWTGGQEKLFF
>TRBV19
CASSILSSYNSPLHF
>TRBV6-5
CASNLAGLSYNEQFF
>TRBV6-4
CASSETGGNTEAFF
>TRBV24-1
CATTMGANTEAFF
>TRBV4-1
CASSQAGTASYEQYF
>TRBV7-6
CASSFYPQGGSGNTIYF
>TRBV5-1
CASSLVGGRGGYTF
>TRBV7-2
CASREAGGPYEQYF
>TRBV18
CASSPPVSGSTDTQYF
>TRBV18
CASSPPASSNEQFF
>TRBV10-1
CASSPGGLGNTIYF
>TRBV11-2
CASSLEGPARLEQYF
>TRBV19
CASSTFLTSGGAHNEQFF
>TRBV4-1
CASSQGGGETQYF
>TRBV19
CASSIEGRGFNTGELFF
>TRBV5-8
CASSLVRGEKLFF
>TRBV28
CASSSEPGRGEKLFF
>TRBV10-3
CAISAWTGEVGTYGYTF
>TRBV5-1
CASSLAGGGDTQYF
>TRBV9
CASSVVYNSPLHF
>TRBV30
CALAGAIVNEQFF
>TRBV7-9
CASSLGSSLLNSPLHF
>TRBV7-3
CASSKGLAAGDEQFF
>TRBV28
CASTTGTGLYGYTF
>TRBV5-1
CASTRDRGAAETQYF
>TRBV5-1
CASSSPGLSHDEQFF
>TRBV5-1
CASSNSGASLEQFF
>TRBV5-5
CASSDGSRSDFF
>TRBV28
CASSMGGQGAVQPQHF
>TRBV5-1
CASSMGDRDNSPLHF
>TRBV10-3
CAISSAPGGRNF
>TRBV6-5
CASKPGSLGNTIYF
>TRBV4-1
CASSQLDLLSYNEQFF
>TRBV5-8
CASTGGGRSNQPQHF
>TRBV4-2
CASSLDGTSGSDEQFF
>TRBV30
CAWSGGGNQPQHF
>TRBV6-5
CASSYSRTGSTDTQYF
>TRBV11-2
CASSRDFLREQYF
>TRBV28
CASSSDMDIRYTF
>TRBV28
CASISEPRTSLSDTQYF
>TRBV2
CESRDSYEQYF
>TRBV28
CASRSRKGANNYGYTF
>TRBV28
CASSLNPSRGNTDTQYF
>TRBV12-3/TRBV12-4
CASSRRGSYGYTF